This TCR beta chain came from a study of cytomegalovirus exposure and HLA in healthy donors. Study results and caveats: Reports state that TCR beta sequences accurately predicted most subjects' HLA-A and HLA-B alleles. Sequencing artifact likely explains a cluster of highly shared sequence variants.

Germline CDR1 is ENHRY and CDR2 is SYGVKD. The CDR3 runs 14 residues. With 2 bases removed from V and 6 bases from J, the gap between germline ends came to 11 bases. The PCR had 60 Vbeta and 13 Jbeta primers. Profiled with immunoSEQ multiplex PCR; TCRdb holds only in-frame clones, not every one. The sample shows about 140,000 clones, approximately 70% of them seen only once. As regards this clone: Its specificity is not known.

Sample: PBMCs. This sequence originates from a human donor in good health. The chain couples TRBV10-3 to TRBJ2-1; no clear D. CDR3 in amino acids: CAISEEVAVNEQFF. The CDR3 DNA is TGTGCCATCAGTGAGGAAGTCGCGGTCAATGAGCAGTTCTTC.